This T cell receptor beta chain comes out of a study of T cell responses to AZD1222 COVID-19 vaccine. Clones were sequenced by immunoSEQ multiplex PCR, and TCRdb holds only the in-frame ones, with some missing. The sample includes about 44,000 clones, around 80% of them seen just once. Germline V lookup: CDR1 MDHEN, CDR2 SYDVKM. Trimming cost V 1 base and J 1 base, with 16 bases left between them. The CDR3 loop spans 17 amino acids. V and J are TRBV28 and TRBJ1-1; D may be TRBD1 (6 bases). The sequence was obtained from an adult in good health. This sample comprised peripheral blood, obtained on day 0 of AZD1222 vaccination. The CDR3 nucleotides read TGTGCCAGCAGTTTATTTTGGGGGGGGCGCCAGAACACTGAAGCTTTCTTT. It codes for CASSLFWGGRQNTEAFF. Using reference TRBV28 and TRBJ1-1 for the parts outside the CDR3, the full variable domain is DVKVTQSSRYLVKRTGEKVFLECVQDMDHENMFWYRQDPGLGLRLIYFSYDVKMKEKGDIPEGYSVSREKKERFSLILESASTNQTSMYLCASSLFWGGRQNTEAFFGQGTRLTVV.